This paragraph covers one T cell receptor (beta chain) sequence. Its specificity is unknown. This entry is derived from a study of regulatory T cells in long-lasting Graves disease. Regarding time point: newly diagnosed GD, antithyroid drugs for less than 3 months. Researchers made the TCR library from RNA that was extracted from PBMCs. The authors built TCR beta libraries using iRepertoire HTBI primers and Arm-PCR of CDR3 regions. Original analysis: Samples revealed 50 to 70 TRBV and about 15 TRBJ segments. TCRdb fed the multiplex PCR reads into MiXCR, producing one record per CDR3 protein. Clone size and V and J calls follow TCRdb, not the original study. The sample shows about 500,000 distinct CDR3 sequences, about 12% of them seen only once. The CDR3 length is 15 residues. Trimming stripped 3 bases from V and 5 bases from J, with 14 bases between. From germline, CDR1 is SGDLS and CDR2 YYNGEE. Study-wide results and caveats: Persistent cases favored TRBV28, TRBJ1-2 and TRBJ2-5.

These data were also reused for a study on T cells in Graves' hyperthyroidism and ophthalmopathy. According to that study: A median about 7 months before onset, the model predicted ophthalmopathy.

This sample comprised peripheral blood mononuclear cells (PBMCs), obtained at new diagnosis, from a patient treated with antithyroid drugs. The V gene is TRBV9, the J gene TRBJ2-2; the D gene is possibly TRBD2 (5 bases). The source of this sequence is a woman in her thirties with Graves disease. The CDR3 bases are TGTGCCAGCAGCGCCTACCCTAGCAATACCGGGGAGCTGTTTTTT. Its translation: CASSAYPSNTGELFF.